Following are 32 T cell receptor beta chains from one sample sequenced in a study of T cell changes during pregnancy in multiple sclerosis. This table comes from immunoSEQ multiplex PCR, and its TCRdb copy is limited to in-frame clones, with some not included. The top ten clones hold over 0.4% of a sample with just under 40,000 clones, less than 95% of them seen once. The sequenced sample was CD4+ T cells from peripheral blood mononuclear cells, obtained in the first trimester of pregnancy. All receptors derive from a female donor in good health, enrolled as a control in a pregnancy study.

The chain carries TRBV7-2 and TRBJ2-1; 13 nucleotides match TRBD2. CDR1 and CDR2 from the germline V gene are SGHTA and FQGNSA. The CDR3 is made up of 17 amino acids. V was clipped by 5 bases and J by 8 bases; unmatched bases: 12. This CDR3 reads CASSPPPGLAGWDEQFF. Here the CDR3 DNA reads TGTGCCAGCAGCCCACCCCCGGGACTAGCGGGGTGGGATGAGCAGTTCTTC.

The V call is TRBV6-6, the J call TRBJ2-5; TRBD1 agrees at 9 bases. Germline values: CDR1 MNHNY, CDR2 SVGAGI (reference sequence). Losses at the gene ends were 6 bases for V and 6 bases for J; bases not matched to a gene: 11. The CDR3 covers 15 residues. The CDR3 loop reads CASSPGTGSSKTQYF. The CDR3 DNA reads TGTGCCAGCAGCCCCGGGACAGGGAGCTCAAAGACCCAGTACTTC.

This clone was counted between two and nine times. The J gene is TRBJ1-6, the V gene TRBV7-3; D is undetermined. This CDR3 comprises 15 residues. Germline values: CDR1 SGHTA, CDR2 FQGTGA. V lost 3 bases and J lost 7, with 13 bases in between. The chain's CDR3 is CASSLRSLGNSPLHF. The CDR3 coding sequence is TGTGCCAGCAGCTTGCGCAGCCTCGGGAATTCACCCCTCCACTTT.

The genes are TRBV4-1 and TRBJ1-2; D is possibly TRBD1 (6 bases). CDR3 length: 17 residues. V lost 0 bases, J lost 7 bases, and 21 bases lay in between. In germline, CDR1 is MGHRA, CDR2 YSYEKL. The CDR3 sequence is CASSQDVGGRGGTGYTF. The CDR3 bases are TGCGCCAGCAGCCAAGATGTCGGGGGAAGGGGGGGAACTGGCTACACCTTC.

The V and J genes are TRBV7-2 and TRBJ2-2, with TRBD1 matching 8 bases. The V gene end was trimmed by 3 bases and the J gene end by 4 bases; junction bases not matched to a gene: 7. The CDR3 is made up of 16 amino acids. Germline CDR1 and CDR2: SGHTA and FQGNSA. CDR3 bases: TGTGCCAGCAGCTTCGGGGACAGGTTATCCACCGGGGAGCTGTTTTTT. Translating gives CASSFGDRLSTGELFF. Filled out from reference TRBV7-2 and TRBJ2-2, the complete variable domain reads GAGVSQSPSNKVTEKGKDVELRCDPISGHTALYWYRQSLGQGLEFLIYFQGNSAPDKSGLPSDRFSAERTGGSVSTLTIQRTQQEDSAVYLCASSFGDRLSTGELFFGEGSRLTVL.

The V gene is TRBV9, the J gene TRBJ1-2; 7 nucleotides line up with TRBD1. Trimming removed 4 bases from V and 7 bases from J; junction bases left unmatched: 16. The length of the CDR3 is 16 residues. Germline V lookup: CDR1 SGDLS, CDR2 YYNGEE. CDR3 coding DNA: TGTGCCAGCAGCCCTCACCGGTGGCAGGGGGTTAGTGGCTACACCTTC. Amino acid sequence: CASSPHRWQGVSGYTF.

The chain combines TRBV2 with TRBJ2-1; the match to TRBD2 covers 7 bases. CDR1 is SNHLY and CDR2 is FYNNEI in the germline V gene. The trim removed 5 bases at V and 3 bases at J, leaving 13 bases unmatched. This CDR3 has 17 residues. CDR3 loop: CASSRRRLAADYNEQFF. CDR3 nucleotide sequence: TGTGCCAGCAGTCGACGTAGGCTAGCGGCTGACTACAATGAGCAGTTCTTC.

The V and J genes are TRBV28 and TRBJ2-7, with TRBD2 as a possible D gene (5 bases). This CDR3 has 12 amino acids. V lost 7 bases, J lost 6 bases, and 13 bases lay in between. Germline loops: CDR1 MDHEN, CDR2 SYDVKM. CDR3 loop: CASTINRGEQYF. The CDR3 nucleotides are TGTGCCAGCACCATTAATCGGGGCGAGCAGTACTTC.

The rearrangement links TRBV4-3 to TRBJ2-4, with D tentatively TRBD2 (5 bases). The CDR3 runs to 15 residues. V lost 0 bases to trimming and J lost 4 bases, with 10 bases between them. Germline V gene sequence: CDR1 LGHNA, CDR2 YSLEER. In DNA form, the CDR3 reads TGCGCCAGCAGCCAAGATGAACTAGGGAAAAACATTCAGTACTTC. Amino acid sequence: CASSQDELGKNIQYF.

The chain has TRBV4-3 and TRBJ1-6; no firm D call. Trimming took off 4 bases at V and 10 bases at J, with 11 bases between the two ends. Germline CDR1 and CDR2: LGHNA and YSLEER. The length of the CDR3 is 13 residues. Written as DNA, the CDR3 is TGCGCCAGCAGCCCAGCGCCTGAGTCACCCCTCCACTTT. Its translation: CASSPAPESPLHF.

The sample holds one count of this clone. The chain employs TRBV5-8 and TRBJ2-1, with 8 bases matching TRBD2. Germline assignment: CDR1 SGHTS and CDR2 YDEGEE. Unmatched junction bases numbered 9, after V lost 3 bases and J lost 7 bases. The CDR3 is 15 amino acids. The CDR3 DNA follows: TGTGCCAGCAGCTCCGGGACTAGTAGGGGGAATGAGCAGTTCTTC. Its protein is CASSSGTSRGNEQFF.

The chain recombines TRBV30 with TRBJ2-3; perhaps TRBD2 as D (7 bases). Germline-derived CDR1 and CDR2 are GTSNPN and SVGIG (reference sequence). The ends were cut back, 1 base at V and 5 bases at J, with 13 bases in the middle. The CDR3 loop spans 14 amino acids. DNA of the CDR3: TGTGCCTGGAGTGGTGGGGGGGCCGTAGATACGCAGTATTTT. Its protein is CAWSGGGAVDTQYF.

The chain carries TRBV4-3 and TRBJ2-2, with D perhaps TRBD1 (6 bases). CDR3 size: 13 residues. Germline V gene lookup returns CDR1 LGHNA and CDR2 YSLEER. Trimming shortened V by 2 bases and J by 7 bases, and 8 bases separated the two germline ends. The CDR3 DNA is TGCGCCAGCAGCCAACAGGGGTACGGGGAGCTGTTTTTT. Protein sequence: CASSQQGYGELFF.

This clone was seen only once. The chain combines TRBV6-1 with TRBJ1-1; TRBD1 might be the D (6 bases). The germline CDR1 and CDR2 sequences are MNHNS and SASEGT. The CDR3 contains 16 residues. Deletions cut 2 bases from V and 0 bases from J, with 13 bases between. CDR3 sequence: CASSEPYRDLNTEAFF. For the CDR3, the DNA is TGTGCCAGCAGTGAACCATACAGGGACCTGAACACTGAAGCTTTCTTT.

This sequence joins TRBV23-1 and TRBJ1-5; D remains unclear. TRBV23-1 is filed as an ORF, its function uncertain. Trimming removed 2 bases at V and 5 bases at J, with 13 bases between. There are 15 residues in the CDR3. CDR3 in DNA: TGCGCCAGCAGTCAACCGGGTTCGAGGCATCAGCCCCAGCATTTT. Translating gives CASSQPGSRHQPQHF.

The chain couples TRBV16 to TRBJ1-5, with D possibly TRBD1 on 5 matching bases. There are 13 residues in the CDR3. Trimming removed 2 bases at V and 7 bases at J, with 9 bases between. Germline V gene sequence: CDR1 KGHSY, CDR2 FQNENV. This CDR3 reads CASSQDRGQPQHF. The CDR3 DNA follows: TGTGCCAGCAGCCAAGATAGGGGACAGCCCCAGCATTTT. Filled out from reference TRBV16 and TRBJ1-5, the complete variable domain reads GEEVAQTPKHLVRGEGQKAKLYCAPIKGHSYVFWYQQVLKNEFKFLISFQNENVFDETGMPKERFSAKCLPNSPCSLEIQATKLEDSAVYFCASSQDRGQPQHFGDGTRLSIL.

This CDR3 is CASSEWRGRTDTQYF. CDR3 sequence (DNA): TGCGCCAGCAGTGAGTGGCGGGGCCGCACAGATACGCAGTATTTT. The genes are TRBV10-2 and TRBJ2-3, with D possibly being TRBD2 (6 bases). The V gene's germline CDR1 is WSHSY and CDR2 SAAADI. CDR3 length equals 15 residues. V was cut by 1 base and J by 1 base, with 9 bases left in between.

The J gene is TRBJ2-1, the V gene TRBV28; 7 nucleotides align to TRBD2. Germline CDR1 is MDHEN and CDR2 is SYDVKM. This CDR3 contains 16 residues. Unmatched junction bases numbered 11, after V lost 5 bases and J lost 4 bases. The CDR3 loop is CASSPGGAGLYNEQFF. The CDR3 coding sequence is TGTGCCAGCAGTCCTGGGGGAGCGGGGCTATACAATGAGCAGTTCTTC.

The rearrangement uses TRBV28 and TRBJ2-5, with D tentatively TRBD2 (6 bases). Trimming shortened V by 2 bases and J by 4 bases, and 11 bases separated the two germline ends. The CDR3 consists of 14 residues. Germline V lookup: CDR1 MDHEN, CDR2 SYDVKM. In nucleotides, the CDR3 is TGTGCCAGCAGTTTAATGGCGGGAAGAGAGACCCAGTACTTC. This codes for CASSLMAGRETQYF.

There are a few counts of this clone. The CDR3 loop reads CSVDFGRGADTEAFF. The CDR3 nucleotides read TGCAGCGTTGACTTCGGCAGGGGGGCGGACACTGAAGCTTTCTTT. The gene calls are TRBV29-1 and TRBJ1-1, with 7 bases fitting TRBD1. This CDR3 contains 15 residues. Trimming at V came to 3 bases and at J to 3 bases, leaving 10 bases not matched to a gene. In germline, CDR1 is SQVTM, CDR2 ANQGSEA. Combining the CDR3 with reference TRBV29-1 and TRBJ1-1 gives the whole variable domain SAVISQKPSRDICQRGTSLTIQCQVDSQVTMMFWYRQQPGQSLTLIATANQGSEATYESGFVIDKFPISRPNLTFSTLTVSNMSPEDSSIYLCSVDFGRGADTEAFFGQGTRLTVV.

This clone was observed once. The rearrangement uses TRBV7-2 and TRBJ2-3, with 15 bases aligning to TRBD2. This CDR3 has 16 amino acids. Germline V lookup: CDR1 SGHTA, CDR2 FQGNSA. The V and J ends lost 5 bases and 6 bases, in that order; junction bases with no gene match: 6. The CDR3 DNA reads as TGTGCCAGCAGCGGAGGACTAGCGGGGGGGCAGGATACGCAGTATTTT. This sequence encodes CASSGGLAGGQDTQYF.

V is TRBV7-2 and J is TRBJ1-4, with unresolved D. The CDR3 sequence is 14 residues long. V lost 5 bases, J lost 1 base, and 8 bases lay in between. Germline V gene data show CDR1 as SGHTA and CDR2 as FQGNSA. CDR3 nucleotide sequence: TGTGCCAGCAGCGCAAGCGGAACTAATGAAAAACTGTTTTTT. It translates to CASSASGTNEKLFF.

The chain has TRBV5-1 and TRBJ2-5, with 8 bases lining up with TRBD1. From germline, CDR1 is SGHRS and CDR2 YFSETQ. V trimming: 5 bases; J trimming: 2 bases; junction bases outside the gene matches: 2. The CDR3 length is 13 residues. CDR3 region: CASRRTGQETQYF. DNA for the CDR3: TGCGCCAGCAGGAGGACAGGGCAAGAGACCCAGTACTTC.

Remarks on this clone: A much larger clone lies one base from this, so it may be a read error. The V call is TRBV5-1, the J call TRBJ2-2, with 9 bases matching TRBD1. This CDR3 is built from 15 residues. In germline, CDR1 is SGHRS, CDR2 YFSETQ. CDR3 sequence (DNA): TGCGCCAGCAGCTCGGGGACAGGGATCACCAGGGAGCTGTTTTTT. This gives the protein CASSSGTGITRELFF.

The sample holds one count of this clone. The chain is built from TRBV6-5 and TRBJ2-1; 7 bases fit TRBD1. CDR1 and CDR2 (germline): MNHEY, SVGAGI. V trimming: 6 bases; J trimming: 10 bases; junction bases outside the gene matches: 15. The CDR3 covers 15 residues. CDR3 amino acids: CASSAINKKQGEQFF. CDR3 bases: TGTGCCAGCAGCGCGATAAATAAAAAACAGGGGGAGCAGTTCTTC.

The chain carries TRBV5-1 and TRBJ2-7, with 9 bases aligning to TRBD1. Germline assignment: CDR1 SGHRS and CDR2 YFSETQ. The CDR3 has 14 residues. The J segment lost 2 bases and the V segment lost 0 bases, leaving 0 bases of the junction unmatched. CDR3 in amino acids: CASSLGQGAYEQYF. CDR3 sequence (DNA): TGCGCCAGCAGCTTGGGACAGGGGGCCTACGAGCAGTACTTC.

The genes are TRBV7-3 and TRBJ2-5; 7 nucleotides match TRBD2. J lost 1 base, V lost 3 bases, and 5 bases had no gene match. CDR1 is SGHTA and CDR2 is FQGTGA in the germline V gene. This CDR3 contains 15 residues. The CDR3 spells CASSFLPGGQETQYF. The CDR3, as DNA: TGTGCCAGCAGCTTCCTTCCGGGAGGCCAAGAGACCCAGTACTTC. The whole variable domain, filled in from reference TRBV7-3 and TRBJ2-5, reads GAGVSQTPSNKVTEKGKYVELRCDPISGHTALYWYRQSLGQGPEFLIYFQGTGAADDSGLPNDRFFAVRPEGSVSTLKIQRTERGDSAVYLCASSFLPGGQETQYFGPGTRLLVL.

The rearrangement uses TRBV6-6 and TRBJ1-5; no firm D call. Trimming stripped 6 bases from V and 3 bases from J, with 9 bases between. There are 13 residues in the CDR3. Germline CDR1 reads MNHNY; CDR2 reads SVGAGI (reference sequence). The CDR3 here is CASSGNLNQPQHF. Here the CDR3 DNA reads TGTGCCAGCAGCGGGAATCTCAATCAGCCCCAGCATTTT.

V is TRBV7-9 and J is TRBJ1-1; perhaps TRBD1 as D (5 bases). Germline V CDR1 and CDR2: SEHNR, FQNEAQ (reference sequence). The V end lost 1 base, the J end lost 0 bases, and 6 bases lay between the germline ends. The CDR3 consists of 14 residues. CDR3 residues: CASSLEGMNTEAFF. The CDR3 DNA sequence: TGTGCCAGCAGCTTAGAGGGGATGAACACTGAAGCTTTCTTT.

This chain links TRBV7-2 with TRBJ1-2; D gene ambiguous. V shed 5 bases and J shed 4 bases, with 11 bases lying between them. CDR1 is SGHTA, CDR2 FQGNSA, per germline. The CDR3 has 13 residues. The CDR3 DNA sequence: TGTGCCAGCAGCCTGGAGAGAGGCTATGGCTACACCTTC. This translates into CASSLERGYGYTF.

The chain is built from TRBV5-7 and TRBJ1-1; 7 bases match TRBD1. TRBV5-7 is marked as an open reading frame, function uncertain. The CDR3 is 17 amino acids. V lost 4 bases and J lost 0; bases outside the gene matches: 12. The CDR3 loop reads CASSRPGQPVMNTEAFF. The CDR3 DNA is TGTGCCAGCAGCAGGCCGGGACAGCCTGTTATGAACACTGAAGCTTTCTTT.

The chain links TRBV13 to TRBJ1-2; D is ambiguous. V was trimmed by 0 bases and J by 7 bases, leaving 3 bases between them. This CDR3 spans 11 amino acids. CDR1 is PRHDT and CDR2 is FYEKMQ in the germline V gene (reference sequence). The CDR3 region has the DNA TGTGCCAGCAGCTTAGGCTCTGGCTACACCTTC. Protein sequence: CASSLGSGYTF.